This T cell receptor (beta chain) stems from a study of blood T cell repertoires in COVID-19. Study information: Samples taken during acute and convalescent COVID-19 were collected in the United States, Italy and Spain. T cells, B-cell-depleted T cells, or PBMCs provided the cDNA or gDNA that served as material.

Per the original methods: Amplification of reference gene primers was used by the study to estimate nucleated cell counts. Here immunoSEQ multiplex PCR was the method, and the copy in TCRdb shows in-frame clones only, minus some. V and J calls plus clone size are reproduced from that table; the DNA served to infer D and trimming. The table has nearly 35,000 clones, roughly 92% seen once. The clonotype originates from a human donor in a cohort sampled during active COVID-19. Sequenced input: peripheral blood.

In nucleotides, the CDR3 is TGTGCCAGCAGCACCGACAGGGGCCCTCCCACCGGGGAGCTGTTTTTT. Amino acid sequence: CASSTDRGPPTGELFF. The chain links TRBV7-9 to TRBJ2-2; 8 nucleotides align to TRBD1. J lost 4 bases, V lost 5 bases, and 9 bases had no gene match. The CDR3 loop spans 16 amino acids. The germline CDR1 and CDR2 sequences are SEHNR and FQNEAQ (reference sequence).